This TCR beta chain came from a study of identical twins. Regarding the study as a whole: Invariant T cells like MAIT and iNKT could partly confound the zero-insertion analyses. Insertions were fewer in abundant cord blood beta clonotypes, whereas memory repertoires showed none of this pattern.

This clonotype was detected once. Its target is not known. Unique molecular identifiers were present on cDNA, and template switching added a universal primer site. TCRdb used MiXCR to reprocess the 5' RACE reads, holding one entry per CDR3 protein. The sample lists hundreds of thousands of distinct CDR3 sequences; 8.6% were seen once. The germline V gene encodes CDR1 DFQATT and CDR2 SNEGSKA (reference sequence). The V gene end was trimmed by 3 bases and the J gene end by 0 bases; junction bases not matched to a gene: 5. This CDR3 contains 15 residues. This same sample was also taken into another study, of yellow fever vaccine responses in identical twins.

The chain carries TRBV20-1 and TRBJ2-3, with 8 nucleotides matching TRBD2. Sequencing was done on a sample of PBMCs. This clonotype was obtained from a woman aged 18-35 years in good health. The CDR3 protein is CSARQAGVSTDTQYF. As DNA, the CDR3 is TGCAGTGCTAGGCAAGCGGGAGTGAGCACAGATACGCAGTATTTT.